Included here is one T cell receptor beta chain sequence, with context. The antigen is unknown. The data derive from a study of cytomegalovirus exposure and HLA in healthy donors. Study-level points and caveats: Most TCR sequences proved rare, with some public TCRs found in many donors.

TCRdb's table, derived via immunoSEQ multiplex PCR, lists solely in-frame clones and lacks some. Of some 150,000 clones listed, 87% were seen once; the top ten hold under 5%. Trimming at V came to 4 bases and at J to 6 bases, leaving 10 bases not matched to a gene. In germline, CDR1 is MNHEY, CDR2 SMNVEV (reference sequence). The CDR3 is made up of 16 amino acids. The chain employs TRBV27 and TRBJ2-3; 10 nucleotides line up with TRBD2. The receptor was derived from a man younger than 30 in good health and CMV-seropositive. Sequenced: PBMCs. The DNA of the CDR3 is TGTGCCAGCAGTTCCCCCCCAGCGGGAGGGATCGATACGCAGTATTTT. Translated: CASSSPPAGGIDTQYF.